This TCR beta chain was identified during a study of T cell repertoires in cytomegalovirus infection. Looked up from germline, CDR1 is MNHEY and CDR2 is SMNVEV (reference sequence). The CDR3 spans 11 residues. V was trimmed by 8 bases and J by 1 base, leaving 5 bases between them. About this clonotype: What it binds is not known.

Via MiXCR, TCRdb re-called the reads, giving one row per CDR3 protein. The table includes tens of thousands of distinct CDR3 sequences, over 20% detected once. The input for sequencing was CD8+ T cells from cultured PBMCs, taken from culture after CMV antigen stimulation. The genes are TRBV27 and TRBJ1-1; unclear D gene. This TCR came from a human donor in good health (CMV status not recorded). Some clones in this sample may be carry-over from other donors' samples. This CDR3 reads CASFRNTEAFF. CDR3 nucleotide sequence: TGTGCCAGCTTCAGGAACACTGAAGCTTTCTTT.